The rows below give T cell receptor beta chains drawn from one sample of a study of cytomegalovirus exposure and HLA in healthy donors. Clones were sequenced by immunoSEQ multiplex PCR, and TCRdb holds only the in-frame ones, with some missing. The repertoire includes 70,000 to 95,000 clones, 78% of them detected once, and 1.5% to 2% sits in the top ten. Sequenced: PBMCs. These receptors were collected from a middle-aged man in good health and CMV-seronegative. Both conserved end residues are part of each CDR3. The D gene is left open where the match is weak. A row's size may be missing; if present it is once, few, many or a size class.

>-|TRBJ2-7|TRBV2|18|TRBD2
CASSVSAGGLLSSYEQYF
TGTGCCAGCAGTGTCTCAGCGGGAGGCCTCTTAAGCTCCTACGAGCAGTACTTC
>-|TRBJ1-1|TRBV30|13|-
CAWTGTSATEAFF
TGTGCCTGGACCGGGACATCTGCCACTGAAGCTTTCTTT
>-|TRBJ2-5|TRBV4-2|16|TRBD2
CASSQGGSSGSETQYF
TGTGCCAGCAGCCAAGGAGGGTCTAGCGGGTCGGAGACCCAGTACTTC
>-|TRBJ2-7|TRBV2|12|-
CASLGGPYEQYF
TGTGCCAGCCTAGGCGGCCCCTACGAGCAGTACTTC
>-|TRBJ2-7|TRBV10-2|15|TRBD2
CASTNEIAGAYEQYF
TGCGCCAGCACGAACGAAATAGCGGGGGCCTACGAGCAGTACTTC
>-|TRBJ2-5|TRBV19|15|TRBD1
CASSIEGGRGETQYF
TGTGCCAGTAGTATAGAAGGGGGCCGCGGGGAGACCCAGTACTTC
>-|TRBJ2-7|TRBV4-1|14|TRBD1
CASSDRQGLYEQYF
TGCGCCAGCAGCGATCGACAGGGTCTCTACGAGCAGTACTTC
>few|TRBJ2-2|TRBV2|15|TRBD1
CASSIDRQGTGELFF
TGTGCCAGCAGCATCGACAGACAGGGCACCGGGGAGCTGTTTTTT
>-|TRBJ2-1|TRBV7-2|13|-
CASSSVSYNEQFF
TGTGCCAGCAGCTCGGTTTCCTACAATGAGCAGTTCTTC
>-|TRBJ1-6|TRBV18|14|TRBD1
CASSRGQGNSPLHF
TGTGCCAGCTCACGGGGACAGGGCAATTCACCCCTCCACTTT
>-|TRBJ2-4|TRBV5-1|17|-
CASSLVGVGGAKNIQYF
TGCGCCAGCAGCTTGGTAGGGGTCGGGGGAGCCAAAAACATTCAGTACTTC
>-|TRBJ2-2|TRBV5-1|14|TRBD2
CASSLGREAGELFF
TGCGCCAGCAGCTTGGGTCGGGAGGCCGGGGAGCTGTTTTTT
>-|TRBJ1-6|TRBV7-9|17|-
CASSLAKPGQRNSPLHF
TGTGCCAGCAGCTTAGCGAAACCGGGACAAAGAAATTCACCCCTCCACTTT
>-|TRBJ1-3|TRBV18|12|-
CANKGPGNTIYF
TGTGCGAATAAGGGGCCTGGAAACACCATATATTTT
>-|TRBJ2-3|TRBV19|17|TRBD2
CASSGGLASGRSDTQYF
TGTGCCAGTAGTGGCGGTCTCGCTAGCGGGAGGTCAGATACGCAGTATTTT
>-|TRBJ2-3|TRBV5-1|14|TRBD1
CASSQTGGPDTQYF
TGCGCCAGCAGCCAGACAGGGGGCCCTGATACGCAGTATTTT
>once|TRBJ2-3|TRBV7-6|15|TRBD2
CASSSTSGWTDTQYF
TGTGCCAGCAGCTCAACTAGCGGGTGGACAGATACGCAGTATTTT
>-|TRBJ2-3|TRBV5-1|16|-
CASSLAAAGAMDTQYF
TGCGCCAGCAGCTTGGCCGCGGCAGGGGCGATGGATACGCAGTATTTT
>-|TRBJ1-1|TRBV29-1|13|TRBD1
CSGTGELGTEAFF
TGCAGCGGGACAGGGGAATTGGGCACTGAAGCTTTCTTT
>-|TRBJ1-5|TRBV19|14|TRBD1
CASSEIQGNQPQHF
TGTGCCAGTAGTGAAATACAGGGGAATCAGCCCCAGCATTTT
>-|TRBJ2-1|TRBV4-2|17|TRBD2
CASSLPAGTSGPNEQFF
TGTGCCAGCAGTCTCCCAGCCGGGACTAGCGGGCCCAATGAGCAGTTCTTC
>few|TRBJ2-1|TRBV19|15|TRBD1
CASRVGTGRYNEQFF
TGTGCCAGTAGAGTGGGGACAGGACGGTACAATGAGCAGTTCTTC
>-|TRBJ2-5|TRBV27|13|TRBD2
CASRGGGPETQYF
TGTGCCAGCCGCGGGGGGGGCCCTGAGACCCAGTACTTC
>-|TRBJ1-4|TRBV28|17|-
CASSLWGGWVTNEKLFF
TGTGCCAGCAGTTTATGGGGGGGGTGGGTGACTAATGAAAAACTGTTTTTT
>-|TRBJ2-6|TRBV15|15|-
CATEQDRAGANGLTF
TGTGCCACGGAACAGGATCGTGCTGGGGCCAACGGCCTGACTTTC
>-|TRBJ2-5|TRBV18|17|-
CASSPPMGRLSGETQYF
TGTGCCAGCTCACCACCGATGGGGAGGTTGTCCGGGGAGACCCAGTACTTC
>-|TRBJ1-1|TRBV29-1|14|TRBD1
CSVPDRGLDTEAFF
TGCAGCGTCCCGGACAGGGGGCTTGACACTGAAGCTTTCTTT
>-|TRBJ1-3|TRBV18|16|-
CASSQDTGRSGNTIYF
TGTGCCAGCTCACAGGACACAGGGCGTTCGGGAAACACCATATATTTT
>once|TRBJ2-1|TRBV5-1|17|TRBD2
CASSSPAPGLEWDEQFF
TGCGCCAGCAGCTCCCCGGCCCCGGGACTAGAGTGGGATGAGCAGTTCTTC
>-|TRBJ2-3|TRBV5-1|16|TRBD1
CASETSGTGARSPQYF
TGCGCCAGCGAGACGAGCGGGACAGGGGCTCGTAGTCCGCAGTATTTT
>-|TRBJ2-5|TRBV19|15|-
CATSPGGGRRETQYF
TGTGCCACCAGTCCTGGGGGAGGTAGGCGAGAGACCCAGTACTTC
>few|TRBJ2-3|TRBV7-3|13|TRBD1
CASSWDRANTQYF
TGTGCCAGCAGCTGGGACAGGGCAAATACGCAGTATTTT
>-|TRBJ1-4|TRBV7-2|15|TRBD1
CASSRDRGGGEKLFF
TGTGCCAGCAGCCGGGACAGGGGGGGTGGGGAAAAACTGTTTTTT
>few|TRBJ2-7|TRBV30|14|TRBD2
CAWKIQREFSEQYF
TGTGCCTGGAAAATTCAGCGGGAGTTTTCCGAGCAGTACTTC
>-|TRBJ1-6|TRBV5-1|15|TRBD1
CASRINRDRASPLHF
TGCGCCAGCAGGATCAACCGGGACAGGGCTTCACCCCTCCACTTT
>-|TRBJ2-7|TRBV6-6|16|TRBD2
CASSSWTSGRAYGQYF
TGTGCCAGCAGTTCCTGGACTAGCGGGAGGGCCTATGGGCAGTACTTC
>-|TRBJ2-5|TRBV18|15|TRBD2
CASAGTSGPQETQYF
TGTGCCAGCGCCGGGACTAGCGGGCCTCAAGAGACCCAGTACTTC
>-|TRBJ2-7|TRBV7-3|16|TRBD1
CASSLNPGQGGDEQYF
TGTGCCAGCAGCTTAAACCCTGGACAGGGAGGAGACGAGCAGTACTTC
>-|TRBJ2-1|TRBV6-5|15|-
CASRGYRDSYNEQFF
TGTGCCAGCAGGGGGTACCGGGACTCGTACAATGAGCAGTTCTTC
>-|TRBJ1-5|TRBV5-6|15|-
CASTLSPRLGQPQHF
TGTGCCAGCACCCTAAGTCCCCGCCTCGGGCAGCCCCAGCATTTT
>-|TRBJ1-1|TRBV19|15|-
CASSMSLRGLSEAFF
TGTGCCAGTAGTATGAGTCTGAGGGGGTTGTCTGAAGCTTTCTTT
>-|TRBJ1-3|TRBV6-1|15|-
CASTSQDSSGNTIYF
TGTGCCAGCACCTCTCAGGACAGCTCTGGAAACACCATATATTTT
>-|TRBJ1-1|TRBV18|13|-
CASSPAGETEAFF
TGTGCCAGCTCCCCCGCAGGGGAAACTGAAGCTTTCTTT
>once|TRBJ1-3|TRBV19|14|-
CASSSRGLVDTIYF
TGTGCCAGTAGTTCAAGGGGCCTCGTGGACACCATATATTTT
>-|TRBJ2-5|TRBV29-1|14|TRBD2
CSASGTSGQETQYF
TGCAGCGCCTCGGGGACTAGCGGACAAGAGACCCAGTACTTC